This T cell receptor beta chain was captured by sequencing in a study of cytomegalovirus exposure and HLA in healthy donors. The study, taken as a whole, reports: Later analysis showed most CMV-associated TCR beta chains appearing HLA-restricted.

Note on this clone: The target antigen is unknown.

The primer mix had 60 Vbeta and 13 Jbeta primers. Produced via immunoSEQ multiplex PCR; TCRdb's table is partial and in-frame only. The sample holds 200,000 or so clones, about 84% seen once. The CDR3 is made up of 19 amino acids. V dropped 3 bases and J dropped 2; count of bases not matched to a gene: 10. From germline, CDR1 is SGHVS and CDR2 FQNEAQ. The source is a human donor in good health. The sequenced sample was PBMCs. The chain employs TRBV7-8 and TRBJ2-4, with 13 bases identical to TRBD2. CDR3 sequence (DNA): TGTGCCAGCAGCTTGGGACTAGCGGGAATTTATGTATCCAAAAACATTCAGTACTTC. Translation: CASSLGLAGIYVSKNIQYF.